The 10 T cell receptor beta chains in this list originate from one sample, sequenced in a study of OX40 agonist ivuxolimab in advanced cancers. The data were produced by immunoSEQ multiplex PCR, yet TCRdb's version contains in-frame clones alone and is incomplete. The repertoire holds 82,000 or so clones, with 85% to 90% as singletons. The sequenced sample was CD4+ or CD8+ T cells sorted from blood, obtained in a trial of the OX40 agonist ivuxolimab. These receptors were obtained from an adult with an advanced solid tumor such as melanoma, head and neck, liver or kidney cancer.

J is TRBJ2-7 and V is TRBV9, with D perhaps matching TRBD1 or TRBD2 (7 bases each). V lost 5 bases and J lost 0, with 15 bases in between. CDR1 and CDR2 (germline): SGDLS, YYNGEE. The length of the CDR3 is 15 residues. This chain's CDR3 is CASSLRGDSSYEQYF. The CDR3 DNA follows: TGTGCCAGCAGTCTCCGGGGGGACAGCTCCTACGAGCAGTACTTC.

The V gene is TRBV28, the J gene TRBJ2-7; D is uncertain. V lost 5 bases, J lost 2 bases, and 13 bases lay in between. The germline V gene encodes CDR1 MDHEN and CDR2 SYDVKM. This CDR3 region has 14 residues. The chain's CDR3 is CASSQPSRAYEQYF. Written as DNA, the CDR3 is TGTGCCAGCAGTCAACCCTCGAGAGCCTACGAGCAGTACTTC.

The chain combines TRBV30 with TRBJ2-3; a weak D match, TRBD2 (6 bases). Germline CDR1 GTSNPN, CDR2 SVGIG (reference sequence). There are 15 residues in the CDR3. The V end lost 5 bases, the J end lost 5 bases, and 20 bases lay between the germline ends. CDR3 amino acids: CAWFRPGRAGDTQYF. The CDR3 bases are TGTGCCTGGTTCCGGCCGGGACGAGCGGGAGATACGCAGTATTTT.

This clone was recorded a few times. The chain has TRBV28 and TRBJ1-2; 7 bases are a match to TRBD1. Unmatched junction bases numbered 5, after V lost 3 bases and J lost 4 bases. The CDR3 has 14 amino acids. The germline V gene has CDR1 MDHEN and CDR2 SYDVKM. The CDR3 coding sequence is TGTGCCAGCAGTTTCCCCCGGGACAGCTATGGCTACACCTTC. This codes for CASSFPRDSYGYTF.

The chain combines TRBV28 with TRBJ1-5; D unresolved. V lost 3 bases, J lost 0 bases, and 9 bases lay in between. Germline CDR1 is MDHEN and CDR2 is SYDVKM. The CDR3 covers 15 residues. This CDR3 reads CASSLGRHSNQPQHF. CDR3 bases: TGTGCCAGCAGTTTGGGAAGACATAGCAATCAGCCCCAGCATTTT.

This clone was seen just once. V is TRBV19 and J is TRBJ1-5; D unclear. The germline V gene has CDR1 LNHDA and CDR2 SQIVND (reference sequence). The CDR3 runs to 16 residues. V gave up 1 base and J gave up 0 bases, with 10 bases separating them. The CDR3 spells CASSIVSGNSNQPQHF. In DNA, the CDR3 is TGTGCCAGTAGTATAGTTTCCGGGAATAGCAATCAGCCCCAGCATTTT.

The rearrangement links TRBV9 to TRBJ1-6, with unresolved D. CDR1 and CDR2 from the germline V gene are SGDLS and YYNGEE. Trimming removed 5 bases at V and 0 bases at J, with 12 bases between. The CDR3 length is 16 residues. The CDR3 region is CASRQGGDSYNSPLHF. Written as DNA, the CDR3 is TGTGCCAGCAGGCAAGGCGGGGACTCCTATAATTCACCCCTCCACTTT.

The chain links TRBV7-3 to TRBJ2-1; D not resolved. The V end lost 5 bases, the J end lost 5 bases, and 10 bases lay between the germline ends. Germline V lookup: CDR1 SGHTA, CDR2 FQGTGA. This CDR3 spans 13 amino acids. This CDR3 reads CASSLRKDNEQFF. The CDR3 DNA is TGTGCCAGCAGCCTCCGCAAGGACAATGAGCAGTTCTTC.

The V call is TRBV6-1, the J call TRBJ2-7, with 8 nucleotides matching TRBD1. CDR1 is MNHNS and CDR2 is SASEGT in the germline V gene. V lost 6 bases to trimming and J lost 0 bases; unmatched junction nucleotides: 7. CDR3 length: 15 residues. The CDR3 DNA reads TGTGCCAGCAGCTACGGGGACAGGCCCTCCTACGAGCAGTACTTC. Encoded protein: CASSYGDRPSYEQYF.

The chain is built from TRBV9 and TRBJ2-3, with 7 bases fitting TRBD2. Per germline, CDR1 SGDLS and CDR2 YYNGEE. The V and J ends lost 4 bases and 6 bases, in that order; junction bases with no gene match: 2. CDR3 length: 12 amino acids. This CDR3 reads CASSRREDTQYF. Written as DNA, the CDR3 is TGTGCCAGCAGCCGGCGGGAGGATACGCAGTATTTT.